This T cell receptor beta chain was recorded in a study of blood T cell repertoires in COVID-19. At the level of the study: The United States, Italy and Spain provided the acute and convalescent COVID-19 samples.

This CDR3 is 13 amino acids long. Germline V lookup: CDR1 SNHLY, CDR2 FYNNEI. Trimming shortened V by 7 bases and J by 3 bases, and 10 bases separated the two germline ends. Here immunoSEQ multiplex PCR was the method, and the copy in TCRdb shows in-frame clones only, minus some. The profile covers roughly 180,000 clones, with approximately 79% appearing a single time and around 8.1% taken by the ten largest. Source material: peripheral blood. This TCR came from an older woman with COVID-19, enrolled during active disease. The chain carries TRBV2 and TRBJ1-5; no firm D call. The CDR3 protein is CASKGGFNQPQHF. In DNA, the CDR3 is TGTGCCAGCAAAGGAGGTTTCAATCAGCCCCAGCATTTT.